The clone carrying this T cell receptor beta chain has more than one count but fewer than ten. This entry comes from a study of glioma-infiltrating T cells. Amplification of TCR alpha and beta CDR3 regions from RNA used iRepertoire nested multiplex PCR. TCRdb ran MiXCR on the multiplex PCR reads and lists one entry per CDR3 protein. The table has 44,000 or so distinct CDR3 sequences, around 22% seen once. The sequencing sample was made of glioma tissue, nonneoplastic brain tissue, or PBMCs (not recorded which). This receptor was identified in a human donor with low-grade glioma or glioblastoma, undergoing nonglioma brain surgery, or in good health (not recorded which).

The CDR3 sequence: CAISDPSGRRTYNEQFF. DNA for the CDR3: TGTGCCATCAGTGATCCTAGCGGGAGACGGACCTACAATGAGCAGTTCTTC. The chain carries TRBV10-3 and TRBJ2-1; 10 bases line up with TRBD2. Germline lookup yields CDR1 ENHRY and CDR2 SYGVKD. Germline trimming cut 3 bases from V and 2 bases from J; bases unmatched to any gene: 7. This CDR3 is built from 17 residues.